This passage covers 26 T cell receptor beta chains from one sample sequenced in a study of blood T cell repertoires in COVID-19 (dated by TCRdb to the early 2020s). The library was prepared using the immunoSEQ multiplex PCR assay. TCRdb limited this immuneACCESS table to in-frame rearrangements with V and J called. A share of clones is missing; checked studies link under half to unresolved V genes, and the rest is unexplained. The sample data list roughly 390,000 clones, and 85% of these were observed just once. The ten largest clonotypes hold under 4% of the sample. Sequenced input: peripheral blood. The receptors stem from a woman aged 18-35 years with acute or convalescent COVID-19.

The chain carries TRBV5-5 and TRBJ1-1, with 7 bases lining up with TRBD1. Trimming cost V 2 bases and J 1 base; bases outside gene matches: 2. This CDR3 region has 14 residues. Germline V gives CDR1 SGHKS, CDR2 YYEKEE (reference sequence). The CDR3 here is CASSFRQGNTEAFF. For the CDR3, the DNA is TGTGCCAGCAGCTTCCGACAGGGGAACACTGAAGCTTTCTTT.

The rearrangement joins TRBV5-1 to TRBJ1-1; 12 bases fit TRBD1. Germline assignment: CDR1 SGHRS and CDR2 YFSETQ. J lost 10 bases, V lost 3 bases, and 10 bases had no gene match. The CDR3 covers 15 residues. This chain's CDR3 is CASSSSGTGGEAAFF. The CDR3 DNA is TGCGCCAGCAGCTCGTCCGGGACAGGGGGCGAGGCAGCTTTCTTT.

This clone was counted at least ten times. The chain employs TRBV2 and TRBJ1-2; the match to TRBD1 covers 11 bases. The ends lost 11 bases at V and 8 bases at J; junction bases unmatched: 7. From germline, CDR1 is SNHLY and CDR2 FYNNEI. CDR3 length: 12 residues. This chain's CDR3 is CAGGQGVKGYTF. For the CDR3, the DNA is TGTGCCGGGGGACAGGGGGTAAAGGGCTACACCTTC.

V usage is TRBV6-5 and J usage is TRBJ1-1, with D possibly being TRBD1 (6 bases). CDR1 is MNHEY, CDR2 SVGAGI, per germline. The V gene lost 6 bases and the J gene lost 7 bases, with 15 bases spanning the gap. This CDR3 is built from 13 residues. CDR3 region: CASRPPGGDEAFF. CDR3 nucleotide sequence: TGTGCCAGCAGACCCCCGGGGGGCGATGAAGCTTTCTTT.

This clone was counted a few times. V is TRBV28 and J is TRBJ1-2; D perhaps matches TRBD1 (6 bases). V shed 10 bases and J shed 4 bases, with 13 bases lying between them. The CDR3 has 12 amino acids. From germline, CDR1 is MDHEN and CDR2 SYDVKM. CDR3 in amino acids: CATRTERYGYTF. CDR3 DNA sequence: TGTGCCACCCGGACAGAACGCTATGGCTACACCTTC.

V is TRBV2 and J is TRBJ1-1, with 9 bases lining up with TRBD1. The CDR3 runs 17 residues. Germline V gives CDR1 SNHLY, CDR2 FYNNEI. The J segment lost 4 bases and the V segment lost 7 bases, leaving 16 bases of the junction unmatched. The CDR3 protein is CASTGDRAKLDSTEAFF. In DNA form, the CDR3 reads TGTGCCAGCACCGGGGACAGGGCCAAACTGGATTCCACTGAAGCTTTCTTT.

This rearrangement joins TRBV5-1 to TRBJ1-3, with a possible D match to TRBD1 (6 bases). The CDR3 contains 16 residues. The germline CDR1 and CDR2 sequences are SGHRS and YFSETQ. V was clipped by 0 bases and J by 1 base, with 11 bases between them. The CDR3 region has the DNA TGCGCCAGCAGCTTGGGAACAGGGATTTCTGGAAACACCATATATTTT. As protein: CASSLGTGISGNTIYF.

The CDR3 sequence is CASGGTGGMETQYF. The DNA of the CDR3 is TGTGCCAGCGGGGGGACAGGGGGTATGGAGACCCAGTACTTC. The chain joins TRBV6-5 to TRBJ2-5; 11 bases fit TRBD1. With V trimmed by 8 bases and J by 5 bases, 7 bases remained unmatched. This CDR3 is built from 14 residues. Germline V gene sequence: CDR1 MNHEY, CDR2 SVGAGI.

This clone was detected only once. The rearrangement links TRBV21-1 to TRBJ2-4; the DNA was not used to check the table's D call, TRBD2. TRBV21-1 is flagged as a pseudogene. This CDR3 is built from 16 residues. In DNA, the CDR3 is TGTGCCAGCAGCAAAAAAGAACAGGGAGGGAAAAACATTCAGTACTTC. Protein product: CASSKKEQGGKNIQYF.

V and J are TRBV3-1 (or the pseudogene TRBV3-2) and TRBJ1-4; TRBD1 aligns across 7 bases. The junction had 7 bases not matched to a gene; V was cut back by 1 base and J by 8 bases. The CDR3 has 15 amino acids. From germline, CDR1 is LGHDT and CDR2 YNNKEL (reference sequence). The CDR3 DNA reads as TGTGCCAGCAGCCAAGGTGACAGGGCTGACGAAAAACTGTTTTTT. It is translated as CASSQGDRADEKLFF.

This chain links TRBV5-1 with TRBJ1-2; perhaps TRBD1 as D (6 bases). This CDR3 has 19 residues. The germline CDR1 and CDR2 sequences are SGHRS and YFSETQ. V lost 0 bases, J lost 0 bases, and 21 bases lay in between. The CDR3 loop reads CASSLGNERSGGSNYGYTF. DNA of the CDR3: TGCGCCAGCAGCTTGGGGAATGAAAGATCGGGGGGCTCTAACTATGGCTACACCTTC. The full variable domain, in which reference TRBV5-1 and TRBJ1-2 provide the parts outside the CDR3, is KAGVTQTPRYLIKTRGQQVTLSCSPISGHRSVSWYQQTPGQGLQFLFEYFSETQRNKGNFPGRFSGRQFSNSRSEMNVSTLELGDSALYLCASSLGNERSGGSNYGYTFGSGTRLTVV.

This clone has just a few counts. The V gene is TRBV27, the J gene TRBJ2-1, with D tentatively TRBD1 (5 bases). CDR1 and CDR2 from the germline V gene are MNHEY and SMNVEV (reference sequence). This CDR3 is 13 amino acids long. Trimming stripped 3 bases from V and 8 bases from J, with 11 bases between. This CDR3 reads CASSLFRGYEQFF. In DNA form, the CDR3 reads TGTGCCAGCAGTTTGTTTAGGGGTTATGAGCAGTTCTTC.

This chain links TRBV30 with TRBJ1-2, with D tentatively TRBD1 (5 bases). Per the germline V gene, CDR1 is GTSNPN and CDR2 is SVGIG (reference sequence). V was shortened by 5 bases and J by 9 bases, with 10 bases between the two germline ends. The CDR3 runs to 10 residues. The CDR3 region is CAWVDSSYTF. The CDR3 coding sequence is TGTGCCTGGGTCGACAGCAGCTACACCTTC.

The chain joins TRBV6-1 to TRBJ1-5; 9 bases fit TRBD1. J lost 4 bases, V lost 0 bases, and 4 bases had no gene match. This CDR3 has 16 residues. Germline-derived CDR1 and CDR2 are MNHNS and SASEGT. The CDR3 loop is CASSEAIGTGNQPQHF. DNA of the CDR3: TGTGCCAGCAGTGAAGCTATTGGGACAGGGAATCAGCCCCAGCATTTT.

V and J are TRBV14 and TRBJ2-7; D possibly corresponds to TRBD1 (8 bases). CDR1 is SGHDN, CDR2 FVKESK, per germline. Trimming took off 2 bases at V and 2 bases at J, with 13 bases between the two ends. CDR3 length: 15 residues. The CDR3 protein is CASSQWTGRAYEQYF. CDR3 DNA: TGTGCCAGCAGCCAATGGACAGGGAGGGCCTACGAGCAGTACTTC.

This rearrangement joins TRBV6-5 to TRBJ2-5; 8 positions match TRBD1. Germline CDR1 MNHEY, CDR2 SVGAGI. The ends lost 8 bases at V and 4 bases at J; junction bases unmatched: 12. This CDR3 is built from 15 residues. CDR3 nucleotide sequence: TGTGCCAGCTCGCCGACAGGGGACGATTTAGAGACCCAGTACTTC. The encoded protein is CASSPTGDDLETQYF.

The genes are TRBV15 and TRBJ1-1; TRBD1 agrees at 7 bases. Germline trimming cut 2 bases from V and 3 bases from J; bases unmatched to any gene: 9. The length of the CDR3 is 16 residues. Germline CDR1 LNHNV, CDR2 YYDKDF (reference sequence). CDR3 nucleotide sequence: TGTGCCACCAGCAGAAAGGAGACAGGGAGAGACACTGAAGCTTTCTTT. It yields the protein CATSRKETGRDTEAFF.

The chain combines TRBV12-5 with TRBJ1-2; D is uncertain. Germline V lookup: CDR1 LGHNT, CDR2 FRNRAP. The CDR3 runs to 15 residues. Between the trimmed V and J ends, which lost 2 bases and 1 base, there was a span of 11 bases. The CDR3 DNA reads as TGTGCTAGTGGTTTGCCCGGGTTCGTTAACTATGGCTACACCTTC. It specifies CASGLPGFVNYGYTF.

V gene TRBV5-4 combines with J gene TRBJ1-2; 11 bases are a match to TRBD1. The CDR3 extends over 15 amino acids. The germline V gene encodes CDR1 SGHNT and CDR2 YYREEE (reference sequence). Trimming took 4 bases from V and 4 from J; bases not matched to a gene: 6. Written as DNA, the CDR3 is TGTGCCAGCAGCGAGGACAGGGGGCGAGGCTATGGCTACACCTTC. This gives the protein CASSEDRGRGYGYTF.

The gene calls are TRBV5-4 and TRBJ2-5; 12 positions match TRBD2. Germline CDR1 reads SGHNT; CDR2 reads YYREEE (reference sequence). CDR3 size: 16 residues. V lost 5 bases and J lost 5; bases outside the gene matches: 10. This chain's CDR3 is CASSSLAGGHVETQYF. As DNA, the CDR3 is TGTGCCAGCAGTTCTCTAGCGGGGGGGCATGTTGAGACCCAGTACTTC.

V usage is TRBV5-1 and J usage is TRBJ1-5; possibly TRBD1 for D (5 bases). The CDR3 spans 16 residues. With 3 bases removed from V and 4 bases from J, the gap between germline ends came to 17 bases. CDR1 and CDR2 (germline): SGHRS, YFSETQ. CDR3 coding DNA: TGCGCCAGCAGCTGCCAGGACACCTCCCCGAATCAGCCCCAGCATTTT. Its protein is CASSCQDTSPNQPQHF.

V is TRBV28 and J is TRBJ2-6, with 8 bases identical to TRBD1. The germline V gene has CDR1 MDHEN and CDR2 SYDVKM. Losses at the gene ends were 7 bases for V and 0 bases for J; bases not matched to a gene: 5. The CDR3 consists of 16 residues. The DNA for the CDR3 is TGTGCCAGCAAACGGACAGGGAGCTCTGGGGCCAACGTCCTGACTTTC. Residues: CASKRTGSSGANVLTF.

The chain combines TRBV10-1 with TRBJ1-1; D is undetermined. The CDR3 is made up of 14 amino acids. V was clipped by 0 bases and J by 5 bases, with 10 bases between them. Germline values: CDR1 WNHNN, CDR2 SYGVQD (reference sequence). This CDR3 is CASSESLAGTEAFF. The CDR3 DNA is TGCGCCAGCAGTGAGTCCCTGGCGGGGACTGAAGCTTTCTTT.

This rearrangement joins TRBV2 to TRBJ1-2, with D possibly being TRBD1 (5 bases). Germline CDR1 reads SNHLY; CDR2 reads FYNNEI. V lost 4 bases to trimming and J lost 5 bases, with 14 bases between them. The CDR3 is made up of 14 amino acids. The CDR3 region is CASSGQQAEYGYTF. The DNA of the CDR3 is TGTGCCAGCAGTGGTCAACAGGCGGAATATGGCTACACCTTC.

This chain joins TRBV5-1 and TRBJ2-3, with D possibly matching TRBD2 (6 bases). The CDR3 length is 13 residues. CDR1 SGHRS and CDR2 YFSETQ come from the germline V gene. Trimming left V 3 bases short and J 6 bases short, with 11 bases between. The CDR3 DNA is TGCGCCAGCAGCTCCTTAGGAGGGGATACGCAGTATTTT. Its translation is CASSSLGGDTQYF.

This clone is a singleton in its sample. This rearrangement joins TRBV5-1 to TRBJ2-7; D is perhaps TRBD2 (5 bases). CDR1 and CDR2 (germline): SGHRS, YFSETQ. Trimming cost V 4 bases and J 7 bases, with 9 bases left between them. The CDR3 length is 11 residues. The CDR3 DNA reads TGCGCCAGCAGCCTGGACTGGGAGCAGTACTTC. It specifies CASSLDWEQYF.